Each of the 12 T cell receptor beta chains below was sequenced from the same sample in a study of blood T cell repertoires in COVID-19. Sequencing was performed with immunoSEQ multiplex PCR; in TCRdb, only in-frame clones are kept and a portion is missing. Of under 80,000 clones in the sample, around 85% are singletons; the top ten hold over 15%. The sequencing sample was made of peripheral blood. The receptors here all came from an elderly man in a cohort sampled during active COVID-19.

CDR3 region: CASSSRTGSYEQYF. The CDR3, as DNA: TGTGCCAGCAGCTCCAGGACAGGGTCCTACGAGCAGTACTTC. The chain combines TRBV11-2 with TRBJ2-7; TRBD1 aligns across 8 bases. Per germline, CDR1 SGHAT and CDR2 FQNNGV. With 4 bases clipped from V and 1 base from J, the junction kept 3 bases outside the gene matches. This CDR3 contains 14 residues.

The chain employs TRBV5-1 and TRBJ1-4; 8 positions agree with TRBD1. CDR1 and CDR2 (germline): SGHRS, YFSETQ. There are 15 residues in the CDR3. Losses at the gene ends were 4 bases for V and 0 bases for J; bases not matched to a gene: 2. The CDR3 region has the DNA TGCGCCAGCAGCCAACAGGGGGCAACTAATGAAAAACTGTTTTTT. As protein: CASSQQGATNEKLFF.

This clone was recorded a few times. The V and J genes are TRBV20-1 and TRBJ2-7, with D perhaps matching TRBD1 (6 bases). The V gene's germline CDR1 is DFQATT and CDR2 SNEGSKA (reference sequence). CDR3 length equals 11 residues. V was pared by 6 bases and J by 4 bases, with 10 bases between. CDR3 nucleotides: TGCAGTGCCAGGACAGCATACGAGCAGTACGTC. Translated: CSARTAYEQYV.

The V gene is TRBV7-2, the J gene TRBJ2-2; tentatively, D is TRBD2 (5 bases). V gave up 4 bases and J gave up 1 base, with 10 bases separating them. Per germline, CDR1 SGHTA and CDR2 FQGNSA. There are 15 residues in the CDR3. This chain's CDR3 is CASSSGLLNTGELFF. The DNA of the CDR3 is TGTGCCAGCAGCTCAGGACTCCTGAACACCGGGGAGCTGTTTTTT.

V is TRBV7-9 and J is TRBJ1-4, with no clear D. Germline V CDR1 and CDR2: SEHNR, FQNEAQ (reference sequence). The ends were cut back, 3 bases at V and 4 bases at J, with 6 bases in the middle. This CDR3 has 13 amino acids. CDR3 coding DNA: TGTGCCAGCAGCTTGCGGGTTAATGAAAAACTGTTTTTT. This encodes CASSLRVNEKLFF.

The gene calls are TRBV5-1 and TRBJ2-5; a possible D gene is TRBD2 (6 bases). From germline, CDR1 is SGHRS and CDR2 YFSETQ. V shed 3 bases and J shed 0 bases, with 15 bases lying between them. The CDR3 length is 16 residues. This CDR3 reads CASSSGITSYQETQYF. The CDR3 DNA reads TGCGCCAGCAGCTCGGGGATTACTAGCTACCAAGAGACCCAGTACTTC.

CDR3 amino acids: CASSKGRQGVYISSYEQYF. The CDR3 DNA follows: TGTGCCAGCAGCAAAGGCCGACAGGGGGTCTACATCTCCTCCTACGAGCAGTACTTC. V usage is TRBV21-1 and J usage is TRBJ2-7; the D call in the table, TRBD1, was not verified against the DNA. TRBV21-1 is annotated as a pseudogene. The CDR3 contains 19 residues.

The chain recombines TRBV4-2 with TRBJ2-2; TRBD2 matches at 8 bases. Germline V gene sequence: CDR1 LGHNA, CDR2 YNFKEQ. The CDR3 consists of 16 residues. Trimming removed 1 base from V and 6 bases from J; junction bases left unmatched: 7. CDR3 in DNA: TGTGCCAGCAGCCAAGGAGCGGGGGCCCCCGCCGGGGAGCTGTTTTTT. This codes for CASSQGAGAPAGELFF.

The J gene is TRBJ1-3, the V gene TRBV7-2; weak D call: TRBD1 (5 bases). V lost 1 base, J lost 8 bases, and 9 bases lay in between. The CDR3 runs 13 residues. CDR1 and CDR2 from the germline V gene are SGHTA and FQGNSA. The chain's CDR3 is CASSLEGGDTIYF. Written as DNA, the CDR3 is TGTGCCAGCAGCTTAGAAGGAGGGGACACCATATATTTT.

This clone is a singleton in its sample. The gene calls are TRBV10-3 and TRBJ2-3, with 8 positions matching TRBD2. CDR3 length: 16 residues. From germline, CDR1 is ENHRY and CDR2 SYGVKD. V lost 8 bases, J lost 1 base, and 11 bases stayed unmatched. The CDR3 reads CAIDGGGILGTDTQYF. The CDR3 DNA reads TGTGCCATCGACGGCGGGGGGATTTTGGGCACAGATACGCAGTATTTT.

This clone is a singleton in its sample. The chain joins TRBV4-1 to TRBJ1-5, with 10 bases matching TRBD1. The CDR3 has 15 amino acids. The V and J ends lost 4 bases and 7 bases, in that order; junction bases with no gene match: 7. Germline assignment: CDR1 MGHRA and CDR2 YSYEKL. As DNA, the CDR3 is TGCGCCAGCAGCCGAGACAGGGGGCCGGAGCAGCCCCAGCATTTT. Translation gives CASSRDRGPEQPQHF.

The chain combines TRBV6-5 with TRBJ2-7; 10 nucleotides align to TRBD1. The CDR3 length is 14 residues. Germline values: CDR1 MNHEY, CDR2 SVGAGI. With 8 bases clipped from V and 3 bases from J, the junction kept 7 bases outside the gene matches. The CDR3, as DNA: TGTGCCAGCTCTGAAAGGGACAGGGGCTACGAGCAGTACGTC. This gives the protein CASSERDRGYEQYV.